These T cell receptor beta chains were read from a single sample in a study of blood T cell repertoires in COVID-19. Only in-frame clones appear in the TCRdb table, and some are missing; sequencing was by immunoSEQ multiplex PCR. The sample records roughly 230,000 clones, over 70% being singletons. The sequenced sample consisted of peripheral blood. All receptors derive from a woman aged 80 or over with acute or convalescent COVID-19. The CDR3 runs from the conserved cysteine through the conserved F or W. Fields, in order: clone size, J gene, V gene, D gene, CDR3 protein, CDR3 DNA. D genes are given only for firm matches. Clone size appears in some rows only: once, few, many, or a class for an expanded clone.

. | TRBJ1-1 | TRBV19 | TRBD1 | CASSRDRDTEAFF | TGTGCCAGTAGTCGGGACAGGGACACTGAAGCTTTCTTT
. | TRBJ2-7 | TRBV27 | . | CASSSSSLVPYEQYF | TGTGCCAGCAGTTCTAGTAGCCTAGTACCTTACGAGCAGTACTTC
once | TRBJ1-2 | TRBV10-3 | TRBD1 | CAISDAGGFRTYGYTF | TGTGCCATCAGTGATGCAGGGGGGTTCCGTACCTATGGCTACACCTTC
few | TRBJ1-1 | TRBV10-2 | . | CASSDRQAMNTEAFF | TGCGCCAGCAGTGATCGACAGGCTATGAACACTGAAGCTTTCTTT
. | TRBJ1-3 | TRBV7-2 | TRBD1 | CASSLTDRAGNTIYF | TGTGCCAGCAGCCTCACGGACAGGGCTGGAAACACCATATATTTT
. | TRBJ1-2 | TRBV29-1 | . | CSVESGRARGYTF | TGCAGCGTTGAATCGGGCAGGGCGCGAGGCTACACCTTC
. | TRBJ2-7 | TRBV7-2 | TRBD1 | CASSLATGGYEQYF | TGTGCCAGCAGCTTAGCGACAGGGGGCTACGAGCAGTACTTC
. | TRBJ1-2 | TRBV19 | . | CASSIRIRQAQNYGYTF | TGTGCCAGTAGTATAAGGATTAGGCAGGCGCAAAACTATGGCTACACCTTC
. | TRBJ1-5 | TRBV19 | . | CASSIARDNQPQHF | TGTGCCAGTAGTATCGCCAGGGATAATCAGCCCCAGCATTTT
. | TRBJ2-5 | TRBV9 | TRBD2 | CASSVSSGRSLGTQYF | TGTGCCAGCAGCGTTTCGAGCGGGAGGTCCCTGGGGACCCAGTACTTC
. | TRBJ1-2 | TRBV19 | . | CASSIGQVYGYTF | TGTGCCAGTAGTATAGGACAGGTCTATGGCTACACCTTC
. | TRBJ1-3 | TRBV6-5 | . | CASSRTGSSGNTIYF | TGTGCCAGCAGCCGTACAGGGTCTTCCGGAAACACCATATATTTT
. | TRBJ2-1 | TRBV15 | TRBD2 | CATSPGGLAFGEQFF | TGTGCCACCAGCCCGGGGGGACTAGCATTCGGTGAGCAGTTCTTC
few | TRBJ2-7 | TRBV7-9 | TRBD1 | CASSLGDDRAEQYF | TGTGCCAGCAGCTTAGGGGACGACAGGGCCGAGCAGTACTTC
. | TRBJ1-1 | TRBV6-5 | . | CASRTGWGTEAFF | TGTGCCAGCAGAACAGGGTGGGGCACTGAAGCTTTCTTT
. | TRBJ2-3 | TRBV7-3 | TRBD2 | CASSSTTSGDTQYF | TGTGCCAGCAGCTCCACCACTAGCGGAGATACGCAGTATTTT
once | TRBJ1-1 | TRBV5-3 | . | CARWRAAGEGENTEAFF | TGTGCCAGATGGCGGGCTGCGGGGGAGGGGGAGAACACTGAAGCTTTCTTT
. | TRBJ2-7 | TRBV27 | . | CASSLRAGHSYEQYF | TGTGCCAGCAGTTTAAGGGCAGGACATTCCTACGAGCAGTACTTC
. | TRBJ2-1 | TRBV15 | TRBD2 | CATSREDPGLAGGFSYNEQFF | TGTGCCACCAGCAGAGAGGATCCTGGGCTAGCGGGAGGATTCTCCTACAATGAGCAGTTCTTC
. | TRBJ2-7 | TRBV11-2 | TRBD2 | CASSPRLAVTYEQYF | TGTGCCAGCAGCCCGAGACTAGCTGTCACCTACGAGCAGTACTTC
few | TRBJ2-1 | TRBV7-3 | . | CASSLPPTRWLFF | TGTGCCAGCAGCTTACCCCCGACTCGGTGGTTGTTCTTC
. | TRBJ1-2 | TRBV19 | . | CASTSTEINYGYTF | TGTGCCAGTACCTCGACAGAGATTAACTATGGCTACACCTTC
few | TRBJ2-6 | TRBV5-4 | TRBD1 | CASSLDRGHLSGANVLTF | TGTGCCAGCAGCCTGGACAGGGGGCATCTCTCTGGGGCCAACGTCCTGACTTTC
. | TRBJ1-6 | TRBV5-1 | . | CASSMALQGFENSPLHF | TGCGCCAGCAGCATGGCCTTACAGGGTTTCGAGAATTCACCCCTCCACTTT
few | TRBJ1-6 | TRBV6-5 | . | CASSPYVNSPLHF | TGTGCCAGCAGTCCCTACGTTAATTCACCCCTCCACTTT
. | TRBJ1-6 | TRBV14 | . | CASSPGGNSPLHF | TGTGCCAGCAGCCCTGGTGGCAATTCACCCCTCCACTTT
. | TRBJ2-7 | TRBV5-1 | TRBD2 | CASSSGTSGMLYEQYF | TGCGCCAGCAGCTCTGGGACTAGCGGTATGCTCTACGAGCAGTACTTC
once | TRBJ2-5 | TRBV5-4 | TRBD2 | CASSLLPGGPGETQYF | TGTGCCAGCAGCTTGTTGCCGGGAGGGCCCGGGGAGACCCAGTACTTC
. | TRBJ1-2 | TRBV12-3/TRBV12-4 | . | CASSNTVVYGYTF | TGTGCCAGCAGTAACACAGTTGTCTATGGCTACACCTTC
once | TRBJ1-1 | TRBV18 | . | CASSPTRRGGSTEAFF | TGTGCCAGCTCACCAACCCGGAGGGGCGGGAGCACTGAAGCTTTCTTT